The present entry profiles one T cell receptor beta chain with its context. The data originate from a study of blood T cell repertoires in COVID-19. The overall study: The study drew acute and convalescent COVID-19 samples from the United States, Italy and Spain. Sources were T cells, B-cell-depleted T cells, or PBMCs; the material itself was cDNA or gDNA.

As handled by the study authors: Estimated nucleated cell counts came from reference gene primer amplification. This table comes from immunoSEQ multiplex PCR, and its TCRdb copy is limited to in-frame clones, with some not included. V and J calls and clone size are those listed in that table; D and trimming were worked out from the DNA. The repertoire consists of approximately 150,000 clones, with about 81% occurring once and the leading ten covering roughly a tenth. The receptor comes from a human donor in a cohort sampled during active COVID-19. Sample: peripheral blood.

The CDR3 DNA sequence: TGTGCCAGCAGTTACCTTCCAGGGTCGTCAGATACGCAGTATTTT. It is translated as CASSYLPGSSDTQYF. The V gene is TRBV6-2 or TRBV6-3, the J gene TRBJ2-3, with D possibly TRBD1 on 5 matching bases. CDR1 is MNHEY and CDR2 is SVGEGT in the germline V gene. The germline V and J ends were trimmed by 2 bases and 4 bases, with 13 bases remaining between them. The CDR3 runs 15 residues.